This paragraph reports one T cell receptor beta chain. The germline V and J ends were trimmed by 6 bases and 2 bases, with 17 bases remaining between them. CDR3 length: 15 amino acids. From germline, CDR1 is MNHNY and CDR2 SVGAGI (reference sequence). This sample is part of a study of blood T cell repertoires in COVID-19. Across the study: Samples came from the United States, Italy and Spain, spanning acute and convalescent COVID-19.

In the original processing: Amplification of reference gene primers was used by the study to estimate nucleated cell counts. Only in-frame clones appear in the TCRdb table, and some are missing; sequencing was by immunoSEQ multiplex PCR. V and J calls and clone size are copied from that table; D and trimming were computed from the DNA. The sample yields 350,000 to 400,000 clones, about 89% seen once. All enrollees were roughly 18 to 89 years old and from under 25 US areas. Membership in each cohort depended on participant-reported clinical history. The sequencing sample was made of PBMCs or T cells enriched from blood (not recorded which). The chain couples TRBV6-6 to TRBJ2-7; a possible D gene is TRBD2 (5 bases). This TCR was sampled from a woman aged 40 to 50 who had been exposed to COVID-19. The CDR3 sequence: CASRHRAKRAYEQYF. The DNA for the CDR3 is TGTGCCAGCAGACACCGGGCTAAGAGGGCCTACGAGCAGTACTTC.